The entry below describes one T cell receptor beta chain. This sample stems from a study of blood T cell repertoires in COVID-19. About the study: The cDNA or gDNA used as material had been derived from T cells, B-cell-depleted T cells, or PBMCs.

Germline V lookup: CDR1 SGHRS, CDR2 YFSETQ. This CDR3 has 14 residues. V dropped 6 bases and J dropped 0; count of bases not matched to a gene: 5. Original processing methods: Using reference gene primer amplification, nucleated cell counts were estimated. Generated by immunoSEQ multiplex PCR, the TCRdb table keeps only in-frame clones and is missing some. V and J calls and clone size come straight from that table; D and trimming were deduced from the DNA. The table lists some 220,000 clones, about 85% of them singletons, with roughly 2.8% in the top ten. This clonotype was obtained from a middle-aged man who had recovered from COVID-19. The sequencing input was peripheral blood. This sequence joins TRBV5-1 and TRBJ2-7; 8 nucleotides agree with TRBD2. As DNA, the CDR3 is TGCGCCAGCACCATAGCGGGGAGCTCCTACGAGCAGTACTTC. Protein: CASTIAGSSYEQYF.